Reported below is one T cell receptor beta chain. Its target is not known. The entry originates in a study of PD-L1 blockade in urothelial cancer. Study details: Twenty-five of 29 patients were males with bladder-origin urothelial cancer.

Regarding the study as a whole: Durable-benefit cases showed more tumor-associated blood clone expansion at 3 weeks.

The CDR3 length is 17 residues. In germline, CDR1 is KGHSH, CDR2 LQKENI. V was shortened by 3 bases and J by 0 bases, with 12 bases between the two germline ends. Generated by immunoSEQ multiplex PCR, the TCRdb table keeps only in-frame clones and is missing some. The table has approximately 100,000 clones, 91% seen once. The chain uses TRBV18 and TRBJ2-6, with D maybe TRBD1 (5 bases). The receptor comes from a woman older than 75 with urothelial cancer. The sequencing here drew on PBMCs, taken around atezolizumab (anti-PD-L1) treatment. The CDR3 sequence: CASSPIGQGSGANVLTF. The CDR3, as DNA: TGTGCCAGCTCACCTATCGGCCAGGGCTCTGGGGCCAACGTCCTGACTTTC.